The clone carrying this T cell receptor (beta chain) came up a few times. TCRdb independently ran MiXCR on the 5' RACE reads; one entry per CDR3 protein. The data contain fewer than 500,000 distinct CDR3 sequences, about 13% of them singletons. The sample belongs to a study of identical twins. The V and J ends lost 2 bases and 2 bases, in that order; junction bases with no gene match: 5. From germline, CDR1 is MDHEN and CDR2 SYDVKM. This CDR3 is 16 amino acids long. Another study also made use of these data, one on yellow fever vaccine responses in identical twins.

The TCR was taken from a woman aged 18-35 years in good health. Material for sequencing was CD4+ T cells sorted from blood. This sequence joins TRBV28 and TRBJ2-3; the match to TRBD2 covers 9 bases. The CDR3 DNA reads TGTGCCAGCAGTTTACGGGCTAGCGGGGCCACAGATACGCAGTATTTT. Protein product: CASSLRASGATDTQYF.